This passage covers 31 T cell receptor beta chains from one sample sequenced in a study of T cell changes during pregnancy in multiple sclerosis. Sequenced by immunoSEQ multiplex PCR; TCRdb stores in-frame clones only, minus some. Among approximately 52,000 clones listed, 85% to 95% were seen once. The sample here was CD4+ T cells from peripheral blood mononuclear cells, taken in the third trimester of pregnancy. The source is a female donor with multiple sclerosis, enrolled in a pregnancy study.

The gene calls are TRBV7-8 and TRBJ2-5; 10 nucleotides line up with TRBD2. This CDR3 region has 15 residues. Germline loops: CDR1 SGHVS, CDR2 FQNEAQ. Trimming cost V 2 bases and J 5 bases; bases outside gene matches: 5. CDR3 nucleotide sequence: TGTGCCAGCAGCTTAAGGGCTAGCGGGGGTGAGACCCAGTACTTC. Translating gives CASSLRASGGETQYF. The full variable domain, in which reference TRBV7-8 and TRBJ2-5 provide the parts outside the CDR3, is GAGVSQSPRYKVAKRGQDVALRCDPISGHVSLFWYQQALGQGPEFLTYFQNEAQLDKSGLPSDRFFAERPEGSVSTLKIQRTQQEDSAVYLCASSLRASGGETQYFGPGTRLLVL.

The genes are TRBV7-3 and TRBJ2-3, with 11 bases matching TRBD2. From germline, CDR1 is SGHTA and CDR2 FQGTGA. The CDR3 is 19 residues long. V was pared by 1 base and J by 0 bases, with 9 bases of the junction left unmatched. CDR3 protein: CASSLIRGTSGTSTDTQYF. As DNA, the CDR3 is TGTGCCAGCAGCTTAATTAGGGGGACTAGCGGCACTAGCACAGATACGCAGTATTTT.

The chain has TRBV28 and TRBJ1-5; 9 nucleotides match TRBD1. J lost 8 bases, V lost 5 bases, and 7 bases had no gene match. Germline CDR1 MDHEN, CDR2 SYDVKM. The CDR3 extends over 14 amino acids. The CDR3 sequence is CASSEQGAGKPQHF. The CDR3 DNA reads TGTGCCAGCAGTGAACAGGGGGCTGGAAAGCCCCAGCATTTT. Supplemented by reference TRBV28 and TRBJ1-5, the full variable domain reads DVKVTQSSRYLVKRTGEKVFLECVQDMDHENMFWYRQDPGLGLRLIYFSYDVKMKEKGDIPEGYSVSREKKERFSLILESASTNQTSMYLCASSEQGAGKPQHFGDGTRLSIL.

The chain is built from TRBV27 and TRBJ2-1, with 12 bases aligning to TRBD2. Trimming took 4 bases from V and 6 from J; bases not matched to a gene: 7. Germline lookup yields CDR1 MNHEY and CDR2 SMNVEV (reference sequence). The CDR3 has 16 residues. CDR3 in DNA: TGTGCCAGCAGTTCCTCTAGCGGGAGGGCCGTCAATGAGCAGTTCTTC. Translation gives CASSSSSGRAVNEQFF.

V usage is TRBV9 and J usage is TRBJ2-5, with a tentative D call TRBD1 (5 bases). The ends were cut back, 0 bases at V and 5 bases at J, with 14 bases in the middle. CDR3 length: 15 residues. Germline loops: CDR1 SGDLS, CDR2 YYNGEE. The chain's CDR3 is CASSVATRGWETQYF. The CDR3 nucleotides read TGTGCCAGCAGCGTAGCTACAAGGGGCTGGGAGACCCAGTACTTC.

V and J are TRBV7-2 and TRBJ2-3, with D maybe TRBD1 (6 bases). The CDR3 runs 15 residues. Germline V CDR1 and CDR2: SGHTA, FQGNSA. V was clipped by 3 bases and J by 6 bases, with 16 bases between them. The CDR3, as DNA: TGTGCCAGCAGCTTTGTGGGCAGGGGTGGCGATACGCAGTATTTT. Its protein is CASSFVGRGGDTQYF.

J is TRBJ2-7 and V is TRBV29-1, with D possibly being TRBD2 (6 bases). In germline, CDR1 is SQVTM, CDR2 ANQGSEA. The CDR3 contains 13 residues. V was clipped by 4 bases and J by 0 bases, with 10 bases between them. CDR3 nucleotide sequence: TGCAGCGTTGTTCGGGGAGGCTCCTACGAGCAGTACTTC. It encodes CSVVRGGSYEQYF.

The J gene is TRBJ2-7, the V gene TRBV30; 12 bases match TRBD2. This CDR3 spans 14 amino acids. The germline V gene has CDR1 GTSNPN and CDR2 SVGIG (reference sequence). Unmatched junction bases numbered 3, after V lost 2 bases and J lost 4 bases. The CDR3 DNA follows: TGTGCCTGGAGTCTAGCGGGAGGGATGTACGAGCAGTACTTC. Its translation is CAWSLAGGMYEQYF.

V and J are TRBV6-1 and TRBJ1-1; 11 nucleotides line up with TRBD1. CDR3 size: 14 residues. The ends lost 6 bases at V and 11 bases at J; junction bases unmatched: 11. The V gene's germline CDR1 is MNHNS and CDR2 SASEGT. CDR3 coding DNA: TGTGCCAGCAGGGGACAGGGGGGCGGACAGGGCGCTTTCTTT. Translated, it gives CASRGQGGGQGAFF.

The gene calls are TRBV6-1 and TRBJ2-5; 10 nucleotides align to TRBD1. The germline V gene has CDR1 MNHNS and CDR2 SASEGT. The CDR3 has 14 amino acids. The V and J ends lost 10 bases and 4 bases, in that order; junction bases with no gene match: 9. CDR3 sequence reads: CATDDRGQGETQYF. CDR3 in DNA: TGTGCCACCGACGACAGGGGGCAGGGAGAGACCCAGTACTTC.

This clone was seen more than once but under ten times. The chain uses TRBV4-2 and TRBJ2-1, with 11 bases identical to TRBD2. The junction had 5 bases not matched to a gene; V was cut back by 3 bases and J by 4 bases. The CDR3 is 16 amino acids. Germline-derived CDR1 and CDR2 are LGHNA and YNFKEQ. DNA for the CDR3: TGTGCCAGCAGCCAGGCACTAGCGGGGGCATACAATGAGCAGTTCTTC. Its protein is CASSQALAGAYNEQFF.

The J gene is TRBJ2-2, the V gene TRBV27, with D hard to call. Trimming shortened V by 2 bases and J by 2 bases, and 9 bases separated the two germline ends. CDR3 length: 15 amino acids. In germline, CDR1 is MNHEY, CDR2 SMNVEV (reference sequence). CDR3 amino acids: CASSLNSFNTGELFF. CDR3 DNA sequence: TGTGCCAGCAGTTTAAACTCTTTCAACACCGGGGAGCTGTTTTTT.

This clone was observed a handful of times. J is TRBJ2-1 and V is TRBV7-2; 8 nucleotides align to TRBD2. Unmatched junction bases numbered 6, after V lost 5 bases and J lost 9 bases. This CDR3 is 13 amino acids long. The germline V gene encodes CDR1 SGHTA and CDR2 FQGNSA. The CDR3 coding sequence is TGTGCCAGCAGCGGACTAGCATTGACTGAGCAGTTCTTC. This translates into CASSGLALTEQFF.

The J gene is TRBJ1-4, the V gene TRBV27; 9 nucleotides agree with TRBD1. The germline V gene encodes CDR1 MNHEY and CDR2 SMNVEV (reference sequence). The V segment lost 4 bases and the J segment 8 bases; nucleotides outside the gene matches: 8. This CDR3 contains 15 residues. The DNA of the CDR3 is TGTGCCAGCAGTTCATGGACAGGGGTGGGGGAAAAACTGTTTTTT. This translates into CASSSWTGVGEKLFF.

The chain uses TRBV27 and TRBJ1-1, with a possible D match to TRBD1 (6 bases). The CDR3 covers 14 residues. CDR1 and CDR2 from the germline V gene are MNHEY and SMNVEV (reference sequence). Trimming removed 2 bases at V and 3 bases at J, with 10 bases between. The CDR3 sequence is CASSLNRAHTEAFF. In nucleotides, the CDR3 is TGTGCCAGCAGTTTAAACAGGGCCCACACTGAAGCTTTCTTT.

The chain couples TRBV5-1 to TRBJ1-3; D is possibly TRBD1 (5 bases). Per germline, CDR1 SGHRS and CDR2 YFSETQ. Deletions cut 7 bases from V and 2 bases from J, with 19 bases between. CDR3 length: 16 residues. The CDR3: CASSRGRGKAGNTIYF. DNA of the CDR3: TGCGCCAGCTCCCGAGGGCGGGGGAAGGCTGGAAACACCATATATTTT.

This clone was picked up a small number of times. CDR3 sequence (DNA): TGTGCCAGCAGAGGGGAAACGACAGATACGCAGTATTTT. This gives the protein CASRGETTDTQYF. The V gene is TRBV27, the J gene TRBJ2-3; a weak D match, TRBD1 (5 bases). Trimming pared 6 bases from V and 3 bases from J, leaving 10 bases between. The CDR3 totals 13 residues. CDR1 is MNHEY, CDR2 SMNVEV, per germline (reference sequence).

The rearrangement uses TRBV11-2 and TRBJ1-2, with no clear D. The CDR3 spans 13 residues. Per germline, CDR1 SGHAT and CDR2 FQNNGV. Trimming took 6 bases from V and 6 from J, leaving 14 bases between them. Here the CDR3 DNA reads TGTGCCAGCAGTTTTGGGAGGGCAGATGGCTACACCTTC. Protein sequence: CASSFGRADGYTF. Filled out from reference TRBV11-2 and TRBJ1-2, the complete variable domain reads EAGVAQSPRYKIIEKRQSVAFWCNPISGHATLYWYQQILGQGPKLLIQFQNNGVVDDSQLPKDRFSAERLKGVDSTLKIQPAKLEDSAVYLCASSFGRADGYTFGSGTRLTVV.

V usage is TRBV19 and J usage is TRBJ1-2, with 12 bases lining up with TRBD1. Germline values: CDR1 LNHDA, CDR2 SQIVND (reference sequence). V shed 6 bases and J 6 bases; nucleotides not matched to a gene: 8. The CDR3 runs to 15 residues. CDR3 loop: CASRDPGQGANGYTF. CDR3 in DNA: TGTGCCAGTAGGGATCCGGGACAGGGGGCAAATGGCTACACCTTC.

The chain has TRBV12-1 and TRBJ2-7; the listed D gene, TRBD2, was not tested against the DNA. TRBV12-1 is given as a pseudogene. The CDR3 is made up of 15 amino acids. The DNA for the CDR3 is TGTGCCAGCAGCTGTCACAGTCGGGAGAGGAAGGAGCAGTACTTC. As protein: CASSCHSRERKEQYF.

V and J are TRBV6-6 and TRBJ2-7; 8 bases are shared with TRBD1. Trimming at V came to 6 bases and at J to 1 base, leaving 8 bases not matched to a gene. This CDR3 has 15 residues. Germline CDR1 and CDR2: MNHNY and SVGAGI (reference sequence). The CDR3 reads CASSARDRSSYEQYF. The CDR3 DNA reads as TGTGCCAGCAGCGCCCGGGACAGGAGTTCCTACGAGCAGTACTTC.

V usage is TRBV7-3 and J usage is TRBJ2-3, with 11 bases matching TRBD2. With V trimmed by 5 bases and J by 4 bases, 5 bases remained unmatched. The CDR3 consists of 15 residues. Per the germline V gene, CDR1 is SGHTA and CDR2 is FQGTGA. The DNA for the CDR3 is TGTGCCAGCAGCCCCGGGACTAGCGGAGCAGATACGCAGTATTTT. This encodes CASSPGTSGADTQYF.

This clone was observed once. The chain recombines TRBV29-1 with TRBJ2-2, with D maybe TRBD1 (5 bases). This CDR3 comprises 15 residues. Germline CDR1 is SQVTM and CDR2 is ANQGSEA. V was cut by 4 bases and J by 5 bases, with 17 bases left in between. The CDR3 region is CSVGARGRGTGELFF. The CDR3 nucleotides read TGCAGCGTTGGGGCAAGGGGAAGGGGTACCGGGGAGCTGTTTTTT.

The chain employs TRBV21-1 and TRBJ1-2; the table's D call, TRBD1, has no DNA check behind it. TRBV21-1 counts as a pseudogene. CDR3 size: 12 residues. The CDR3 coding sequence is TGTGCCAGCGGGGGACAGGGCTGTGGCTACACCTTC. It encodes CASGGQGCGYTF.

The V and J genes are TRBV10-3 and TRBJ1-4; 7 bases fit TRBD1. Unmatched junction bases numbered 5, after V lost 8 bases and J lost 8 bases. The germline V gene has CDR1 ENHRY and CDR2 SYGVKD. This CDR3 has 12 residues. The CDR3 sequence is CAIGGGGEKLFF. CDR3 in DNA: TGTGCCATCGGAGGGGGCGGGGAAAAACTGTTTTTT.

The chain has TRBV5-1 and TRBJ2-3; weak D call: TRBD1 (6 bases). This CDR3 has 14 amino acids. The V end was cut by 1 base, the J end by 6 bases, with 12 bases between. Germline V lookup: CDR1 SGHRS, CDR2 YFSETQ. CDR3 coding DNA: TGCGCCAGCAGCTTGTCCGCAGGGGCGGATACGCAGTATTTT. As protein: CASSLSAGADTQYF.

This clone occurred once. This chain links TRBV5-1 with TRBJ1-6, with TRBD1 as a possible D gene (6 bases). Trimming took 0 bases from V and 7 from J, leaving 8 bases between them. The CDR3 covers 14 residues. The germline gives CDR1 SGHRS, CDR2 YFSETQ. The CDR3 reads CASSLGQVNSPLHF. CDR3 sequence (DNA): TGCGCCAGCAGCTTGGGACAGGTGAATTCACCCCTCCACTTT.

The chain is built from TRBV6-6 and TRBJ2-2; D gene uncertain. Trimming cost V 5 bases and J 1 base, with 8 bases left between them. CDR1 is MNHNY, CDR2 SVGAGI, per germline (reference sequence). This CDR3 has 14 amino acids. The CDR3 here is CASSRQKNTGELFF. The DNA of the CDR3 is TGTGCCAGCAGTCGCCAGAAGAACACCGGGGAGCTGTTTTTT.

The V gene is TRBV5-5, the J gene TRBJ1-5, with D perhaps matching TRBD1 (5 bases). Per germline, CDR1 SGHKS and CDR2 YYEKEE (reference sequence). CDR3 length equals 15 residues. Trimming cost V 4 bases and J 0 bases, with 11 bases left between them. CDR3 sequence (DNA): TGTGCCAGCAGCCTGACAGTAAATAGCAATCAGCCCCAGCATTTT. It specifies CASSLTVNSNQPQHF.

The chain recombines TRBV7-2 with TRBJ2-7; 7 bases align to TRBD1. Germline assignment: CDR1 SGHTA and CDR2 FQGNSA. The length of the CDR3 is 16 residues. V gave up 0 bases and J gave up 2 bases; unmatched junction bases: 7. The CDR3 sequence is CASSLASGTVPYEQYF. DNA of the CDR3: TGTGCCAGCAGCTTAGCCTCCGGGACAGTCCCCTACGAGCAGTACTTC.

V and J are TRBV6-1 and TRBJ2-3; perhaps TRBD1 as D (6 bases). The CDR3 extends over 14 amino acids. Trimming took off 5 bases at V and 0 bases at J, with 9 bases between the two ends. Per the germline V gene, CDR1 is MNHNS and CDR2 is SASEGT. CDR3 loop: CASSLGGSTDTQYF. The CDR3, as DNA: TGTGCCAGCAGTCTAGGGGGTAGCACAGATACGCAGTATTTT.